The TCR beta chain under discussion was sequenced for a study of blood T cell repertoires in COVID-19. Germline CDR1 SNHLY, CDR2 FYNNEI. V was pared by 0 bases and J by 3 bases, with 6 bases between. CDR3 length: 15 residues. The data were produced by immunoSEQ multiplex PCR, yet TCRdb's version contains in-frame clones alone and is incomplete. In the table there are 300,000 to 350,000 clones, roughly 84% of which are singletons. The receptor comes from a woman aged 25 to 45 who had recovered from COVID-19. The rearrangement uses TRBV2 and TRBJ1-6; D gene uncertain. Input material: PBMCs or T cells enriched from blood (not recorded which). The CDR3 sequence: CASSEATGYNSPLHF. DNA of the CDR3: TGTGCCAGCAGTGAAGCCACCGGCTATAATTCACCCCTCCACTTT.